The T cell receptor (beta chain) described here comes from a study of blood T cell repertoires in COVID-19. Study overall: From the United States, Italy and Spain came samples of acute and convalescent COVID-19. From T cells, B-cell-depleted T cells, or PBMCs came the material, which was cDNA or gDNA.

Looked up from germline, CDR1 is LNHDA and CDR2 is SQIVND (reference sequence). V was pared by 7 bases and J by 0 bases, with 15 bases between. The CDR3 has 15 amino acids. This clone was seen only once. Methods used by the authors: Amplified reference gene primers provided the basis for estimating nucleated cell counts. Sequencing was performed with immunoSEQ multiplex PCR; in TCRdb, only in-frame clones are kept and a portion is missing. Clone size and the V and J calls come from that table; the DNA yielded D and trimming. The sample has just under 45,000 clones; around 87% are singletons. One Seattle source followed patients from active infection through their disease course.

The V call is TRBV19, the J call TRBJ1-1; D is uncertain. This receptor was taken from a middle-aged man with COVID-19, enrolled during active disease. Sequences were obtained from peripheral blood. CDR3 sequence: CASTTGWDLNTEAFF. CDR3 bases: TGTGCCAGTACTACGGGATGGGATTTGAACACTGAAGCTTTCTTT.